Following are 29 T cell receptor beta chains from one sample sequenced in a study of blood T cell repertoires in COVID-19. Clones were read by immunoSEQ multiplex PCR, and TCRdb kept only the in-frame ones, dropping some. Of 100,000 to 150,000 clones in the sample, about 86% are singletons; the top ten hold about 2.5%. Sequenced sample: PBMCs or T cells enriched from blood (not recorded which). The receptor source for this set is a woman in her 50s who had recovered from COVID-19.

V usage is TRBV6-5 and J usage is TRBJ1-1; D is possibly TRBD1 (5 bases). V gave up 4 bases and J gave up 6 bases, with 12 bases separating them. CDR3 length: 13 amino acids. Germline values: CDR1 MNHEY, CDR2 SVGAGI. CDR3: CASSSAGEAEAFF. In DNA, the CDR3 is TGTGCCAGCAGTTCGGCGGGGGAGGCTGAAGCTTTCTTT.

The table lists this clone with a few counts. The V gene is TRBV10-1, the J gene TRBJ2-3; TRBD1 aligns across 9 bases. The CDR3 is 15 residues long. The J segment lost 6 bases and the V segment lost 5 bases, leaving 9 bases of the junction unmatched. In germline, CDR1 is WNHNN, CDR2 SYGVQD (reference sequence). The CDR3 sequence: CASSPGQGYGDTQYF. CDR3 DNA sequence: TGCGCCAGCAGTCCGGGACAGGGTTATGGGGATACGCAGTATTTT.

This chain links TRBV7-2 with TRBJ1-6; 7 nucleotides align to TRBD1. Trimming removed 5 bases from V and 3 bases from J; junction bases left unmatched: 7. Per the germline V gene, CDR1 is SGHTA and CDR2 is FQGNSA. This CDR3 is built from 16 residues. The CDR3 DNA sequence: TGTGCCAGCAGCGTAAGGGGGCAGCTCTATAATTCACCCCTCCACTTT. Translating gives CASSVRGQLYNSPLHF.

The chain couples TRBV5-6 to TRBJ1-1; D remains ambiguous. From germline, CDR1 is SGHDT and CDR2 YYEEEE. CDR3 size: 13 residues. The V end lost 4 bases, the J end lost 7 bases, and 14 bases lay between the germline ends. The CDR3 spells CASSPYGRGEAFF. CDR3 coding DNA: TGTGCCAGCAGCCCCTACGGGCGGGGTGAAGCTTTCTTT.

V usage is TRBV4-1 and J usage is TRBJ2-7; possibly TRBD2 for D (5 bases). Germline loops: CDR1 MGHRA, CDR2 YSYEKL. V was trimmed by 2 bases and J by 6 bases, leaving 11 bases between them. The CDR3 spans 13 residues. The CDR3 DNA reads TGCGCCAGCAGCCAAATGAGGGCCGGCGAGCAGTACTTC. Protein: CASSQMRAGEQYF.

The V gene is TRBV10-1, the J gene TRBJ2-2, with 7 bases fitting TRBD2. CDR3 length equals 14 residues. Unmatched junction bases numbered 8, after V lost 10 bases and J lost 3 bases. Germline-derived CDR1 and CDR2 are WNHNN and SYGVQD (reference sequence). In DNA form, the CDR3 reads TGCGCCACCGGTGGGACTACCTACACCGGGGAGCTGTTTTTT. This codes for CATGGTTYTGELFF.

This clone was counted once. The chain combines TRBV6-1 with TRBJ2-2; D is perhaps TRBD1 (6 bases). Germline CDR1 and CDR2: MNHNS and SASEGT. Trimming cost V 2 bases and J 5 bases, with 12 bases left between them. The CDR3 runs 15 residues. CDR3 region: CASSEMGAQTGELFF. CDR3 sequence (DNA): TGTGCCAGCAGTGAAATGGGGGCGCAGACCGGGGAGCTGTTTTTT.

The chain couples TRBV5-4 to TRBJ2-7, with 8 bases that match TRBD2. The CDR3 has 14 amino acids. J gave up 3 bases and V 4 bases, and 6 bases lay outside the gene matches. CDR1 and CDR2 (germline): SGHNT, YYREEE (reference sequence). The CDR3 loop reads CASSPRGGDYEQYF. The CDR3 DNA reads TGTGCCAGCAGCCCTCGGGGGGGCGACTACGAGCAGTACTTC. Full variable domain (outside the CDR3, taken from reference TRBV5-4 and TRBJ2-7): ETGVTQSPTHLIKTRGQQVTLRCSSQSGHNTVSWYQQALGQGPQFIFQYYREEENGRGNFPPRFSGLQFPNYSSELNVNALELDDSALYLCASSPRGGDYEQYFGPGTRLTVT.

This chain uses TRBV3-1 (or the pseudogene TRBV3-2) with TRBJ2-3, with D unclear. The V gene's germline CDR1 is LGHDT and CDR2 YNNKEL (reference sequence). CDR3 length equals 12 residues. V lost 2 bases and J 7 bases, leaving 7 bases between the germline ends. The chain's CDR3 is CASSQSRNTQYF. The CDR3 DNA follows: TGTGCCAGCAGCCAATCTAGGAATACGCAGTATTTT.

The chain employs TRBV7-8 and TRBJ1-4, with 7 bases fitting TRBD1. V was pared by 5 bases and J by 4 bases, with 4 bases of the junction left unmatched. The CDR3 runs 14 residues. Germline CDR1 is SGHVS and CDR2 is FQNEAQ. CDR3 region: CASSLRDSNEKLFF. CDR3 DNA sequence: TGTGCCAGCAGCCTCCGGGACAGTAATGAAAAACTGTTTTTT.

The rearrangement joins TRBV7-2 to TRBJ2-7; 7 bases align to TRBD1. V dropped 3 bases and J dropped 2; count of bases not matched to a gene: 4. The CDR3 extends over 14 amino acids. From germline, CDR1 is SGHTA and CDR2 FQGNSA. Here the CDR3 DNA reads TGTGCCAGCAGCTTGGGGACAGCTCCCTACGAGCAGTACTTC. It codes for CASSLGTAPYEQYF.

The chain carries TRBV9 and TRBJ2-2; possible D gene TRBD1, 6 bases. Germline V gene lookup returns CDR1 SGDLS and CDR2 YYNGEE. The CDR3 loop spans 16 amino acids. V gave up 0 bases and J gave up 6 bases, with 15 bases separating them. This CDR3 is CASSVAGTPRSGELFF. CDR3 bases: TGTGCCAGCAGCGTAGCTGGGACACCTAGATCCGGGGAGCTGTTTTTT.

The chain links TRBV27 to TRBJ2-1; the match to TRBD2 covers 7 bases. V shed 7 bases and J 0 bases; nucleotides not matched to a gene: 6. The CDR3 sequence is 15 residues long. The germline V gene has CDR1 MNHEY and CDR2 SMNVEV (reference sequence). The CDR3 DNA reads as TGTGCCAGCACTCCCAGCGGGGCCTCCTACAATGAGCAGTTCTTC. Residues: CASTPSGASYNEQFF.

The chain uses TRBV10-1 and TRBJ2-6; D not certain. Germline V CDR1 and CDR2: WNHNN, SYGVQD (reference sequence). The CDR3 length is 14 residues. The V gene lost 0 bases and the J gene lost 3 bases, with 3 bases spanning the gap. CDR3 sequence (DNA): TGCGCCAGCAGTGAGTCCCTTGGGGCCAACGTCCTGACTTTC. This codes for CASSESLGANVLTF.

The chain couples TRBV7-9 to TRBJ2-2; no definite D call. Trimming pared 2 bases from V and 6 bases from J, leaving 4 bases between. This CDR3 is 12 amino acids long. The germline V gene has CDR1 SEHNR and CDR2 FQNEAQ (reference sequence). CDR3 protein: CASSLRAGELFF. The DNA of the CDR3 is TGTGCCAGCAGCTTACGGGCCGGGGAGCTGTTTTTT.

CDR3 coding DNA: TGTGCCAGCAGCCAAGGGACATGGGGATACTATGGCTACACCTTC. This translates into CASSQGTWGYYGYTF. The genes are TRBV3-1 (or the pseudogene TRBV3-2) and TRBJ1-2, with a possible D match to TRBD1 (5 bases). The CDR3 covers 15 residues. Germline CDR1 LGHDT, CDR2 YNNKEL (reference sequence). Trimming pared 1 base from V and 3 bases from J, leaving 12 bases between.

V usage is TRBV10-2 and J usage is TRBJ2-2; 12 nucleotides line up with TRBD2. Germline V gene lookup returns CDR1 WSHSY and CDR2 SAAADI. The CDR3 consists of 15 residues. V was clipped by 6 bases and J by 1 base; unmatched bases: 0. For the CDR3, the DNA is TGCGCCAGCAGGACTAGCGGGGGGAACACCGGGGAGCTGTTTTTT. Translation: CASRTSGGNTGELFF.

The chain uses TRBV7-9 and TRBJ2-2; D possibly corresponds to TRBD2 (6 bases). Germline loops: CDR1 SEHNR, CDR2 FQNEAQ (reference sequence). The CDR3 runs to 16 residues. Trimming removed 2 bases at V and 7 bases at J, with 17 bases between. CDR3 residues: CASSLLSAGRFGELFF. The CDR3, as DNA: TGTGCCAGCAGCTTACTTTCCGCGGGAAGGTTCGGGGAGCTGTTTTTT.

This clone was observed a handful of times. This chain joins TRBV11-3 and TRBJ2-2; no clear D gene. Germline V gene data show CDR1 as SGHNT and CDR2 as YENEEA. CDR3 size: 13 residues. V lost 1 base and J 6 bases, leaving 6 bases between the germline ends. This chain's CDR3 is CASSLAPAGELFF. The DNA of the CDR3 is TGTGCCAGCAGCTTAGCCCCGGCCGGGGAGCTGTTTTTT.

The chain employs TRBV11-3 and TRBJ2-5; 10 nucleotides match TRBD1. V was pared by 6 bases and J by 5 bases, with 15 bases of the junction left unmatched. Per germline, CDR1 SGHNT and CDR2 YENEEA. This CDR3 spans 17 amino acids. The CDR3 nucleotides read TGTGCCAGCAGTCCATTAGGCCCCCGGACAGGGGGTGAGACCCAGTACTTC. This sequence encodes CASSPLGPRTGGETQYF.

This clone was observed a few times. The V and J genes are TRBV7-8 and TRBJ1-3; TRBD1 agrees at 9 bases. V shed 2 bases and J 4 bases; nucleotides not matched to a gene: 6. CDR1 SGHVS and CDR2 FQNEAQ come from the germline V gene. This CDR3 is built from 16 residues. The CDR3 nucleotides are TGTGCCAGCAGCTTAAGCGGGACAGGGAGGGGAAACACCATATATTTT. It yields the protein CASSLSGTGRGNTIYF.

The chain links TRBV12-3 or TRBV12-4 to TRBJ1-2, with D possibly being TRBD1 (5 bases). The V and J ends lost 5 bases and 4 bases respectively, with 8 bases between them. This CDR3 is 12 amino acids long. The CDR3 protein is CASSAQGYGYTF. CDR3 nucleotides: TGTGCCAGCAGTGCCCAGGGCTATGGCTACACCTTC.

The chain links TRBV19 to TRBJ2-3, with 11 bases matching TRBD2. There are 16 residues in the CDR3. Trimming at V came to 3 bases and at J to 6 bases, leaving 8 bases not matched to a gene. From germline, CDR1 is LNHDA and CDR2 SQIVND (reference sequence). The CDR3 region is CASSMLSGGALDTQYF. For the CDR3, the DNA is TGTGCCAGTAGTATGCTTAGCGGGGGGGCGTTGGATACGCAGTATTTT.

This clone was seen only a few times. This rearrangement joins TRBV2 to TRBJ1-5; D is unclear. Germline V lookup: CDR1 SNHLY, CDR2 FYNNEI. The V and J ends lost 0 bases and 2 bases respectively, with 11 bases between them. CDR3 size: 16 residues. The CDR3 is CASSEARTRGNQPQHF. The CDR3 DNA is TGTGCCAGCAGTGAAGCGCGAACGAGGGGCAATCAGCCCCAGCATTTT.

The chain recombines TRBV19 with TRBJ1-1; no firm D call. The CDR3 length is 10 residues. Germline assignment: CDR1 LNHDA and CDR2 SQIVND (reference sequence). The V and J ends lost 7 bases and 4 bases respectively, with 4 bases between them. CDR3 nucleotides: TGTGCCAGTATATCCACTGAAGCTTTCTTT. Translated, it gives CASISTEAFF.

The CDR3 DNA reads TGTGCCAGCAGTTTCGGGGGGAATCAGCCCCAGCATTTT. It translates to CASSFGGNQPQHF. V usage is TRBV12-3 or TRBV12-4 and J usage is TRBJ1-5; D might be TRBD1 (5 bases). The ends were cut back, 3 bases at V and 4 bases at J, with 7 bases in the middle. The CDR3 runs to 13 residues.

V and J are TRBV3-1 (or the pseudogene TRBV3-2) and TRBJ2-7; 7 nucleotides line up with TRBD1. J lost 4 bases, V lost 7 bases, and 10 bases had no gene match. Per the germline V gene, CDR1 is LGHDT and CDR2 is YNNKEL (reference sequence). This CDR3 is built from 14 residues. DNA for the CDR3: TGTGCCAGCACCCGACAGGGTATCGGGTACGAGCAGTACTTC. Translated: CASTRQGIGYEQYF.

This sequence joins TRBV11-3 and TRBJ2-6, with a possible D match to TRBD2 (6 bases). CDR1 is SGHNT and CDR2 is YENEEA in the germline V gene. The V gene lost 1 base and the J gene lost 8 bases, with 12 bases spanning the gap. The length of the CDR3 is 15 residues. The CDR3 loop is CASSLVQGGSNVLTF. Written as DNA, the CDR3 is TGTGCCAGCAGCTTAGTGCAGGGAGGATCCAACGTCCTGACTTTC. The entire variable domain, with the rest obtained from reference TRBV11-3 and TRBJ2-6, is as follows: EAGVVQSPRYKIIEKKQPVAFWCNPISGHNTLYWYLQNLGQGPELLIRYENEEAVDDSQLPKDRFSAERLKGVDSTLKIQPAELGDSAVYLCASSLVQGGSNVLTFGAGSRLTVL.

The genes are TRBV6-2 or TRBV6-3 and TRBJ2-2, with 11 positions matching TRBD2. Germline V gene sequence: CDR1 MNHEY, CDR2 SVGEGT. The CDR3 spans 15 residues. V trimming: 5 bases; J trimming: 8 bases; junction bases outside the gene matches: 7. The CDR3 spells CASSTGLAGVGELFF. CDR3 coding DNA: TGTGCCAGCAGTACCGGACTAGCGGGTGTTGGGGAGCTGTTTTTT.